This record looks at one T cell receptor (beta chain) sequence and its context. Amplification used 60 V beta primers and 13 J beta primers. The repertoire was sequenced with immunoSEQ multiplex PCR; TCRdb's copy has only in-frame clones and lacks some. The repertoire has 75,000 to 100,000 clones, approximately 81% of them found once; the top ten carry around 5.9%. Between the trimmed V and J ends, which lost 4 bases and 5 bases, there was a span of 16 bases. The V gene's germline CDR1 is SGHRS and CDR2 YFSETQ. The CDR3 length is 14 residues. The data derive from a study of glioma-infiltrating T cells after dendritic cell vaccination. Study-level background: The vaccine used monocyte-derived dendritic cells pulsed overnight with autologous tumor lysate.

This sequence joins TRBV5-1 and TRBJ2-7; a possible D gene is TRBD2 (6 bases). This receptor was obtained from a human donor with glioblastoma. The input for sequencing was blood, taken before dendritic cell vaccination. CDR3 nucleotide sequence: TGCGCCAGCAGCACGGGACTCGATGACCACGAGCAGTACTTC. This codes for CASSTGLDDHEQYF.